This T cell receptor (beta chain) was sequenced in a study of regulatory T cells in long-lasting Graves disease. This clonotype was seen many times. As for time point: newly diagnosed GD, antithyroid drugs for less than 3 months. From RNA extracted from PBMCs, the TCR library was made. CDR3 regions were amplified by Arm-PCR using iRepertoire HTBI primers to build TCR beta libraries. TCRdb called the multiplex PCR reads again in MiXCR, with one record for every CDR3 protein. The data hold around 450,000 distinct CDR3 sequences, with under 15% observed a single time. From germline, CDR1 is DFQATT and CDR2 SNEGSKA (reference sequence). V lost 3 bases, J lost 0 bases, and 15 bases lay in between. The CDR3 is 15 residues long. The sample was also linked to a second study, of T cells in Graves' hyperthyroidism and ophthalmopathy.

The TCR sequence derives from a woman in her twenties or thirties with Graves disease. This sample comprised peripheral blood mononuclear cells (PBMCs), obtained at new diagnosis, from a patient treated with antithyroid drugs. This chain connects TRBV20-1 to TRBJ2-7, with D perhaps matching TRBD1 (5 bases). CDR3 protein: CSARSPGLSSYEQYF. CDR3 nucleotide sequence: TGCAGTGCTAGGTCCCCAGGGCTCAGCTCCTACGAGCAGTACTTC.